This entry lists 7 T cell receptor beta chains sequenced from one sample in a study of blood T cell repertoires in COVID-19. The protocol was immunoSEQ multiplex PCR, while the TCRdb copy is restricted to in-frame clones and leaves out a portion. Here the sample spans under 350,000 clones, approximately 84% being singletons. Source material: PBMCs or T cells enriched from blood (not recorded which). All receptors come from a man aged 25-40 years who had recovered from COVID-19.

The chain employs TRBV11-3 and TRBJ2-1, with unresolved D. Per the germline V gene, CDR1 is SGHNT and CDR2 is YENEEA. This CDR3 region has 12 residues. Trimming removed 5 bases at V and 7 bases at J, with 9 bases between. DNA for the CDR3: TGTGCCAGCAGCCCCCAATCAAATGAGCAGTTCTTC. It specifies CASSPQSNEQFF.

The chain is built from TRBV6-5 and TRBJ1-4, with 7 nucleotides matching TRBD1. The germline CDR1 and CDR2 sequences are MNHEY and SVGAGI. CDR3 length equals 15 residues. With V trimmed by 2 bases and J by 8 bases, 8 bases remained unmatched. Here the CDR3 reads CASSYTGAAGEKLFF. CDR3 nucleotides: TGTGCCAGCAGTTACACAGGGGCCGCCGGGGAAAAACTGTTTTTT.

The rearrangement joins TRBV5-6 to TRBJ2-3, with 7 nucleotides matching TRBD2. Germline assignment: CDR1 SGHDT and CDR2 YYEEEE. V trimming: 4 bases; J trimming: 3 bases; junction bases outside the gene matches: 8. The CDR3 has 15 residues. The CDR3 DNA sequence: TGTGCCAGCAGCCGACGCGGGGGTCGGACAGATACGCAGTATTTT. It encodes CASSRRGGRTDTQYF.

This clone occurred once. CDR3 in amino acids: CASSWWHLSSYNEQFF. The CDR3 DNA is TGTGCCAGCTCCTGGTGGCATTTGTCCTCCTACAATGAGCAGTTCTTC. The chain joins TRBV19 to TRBJ2-1; D is undetermined. V lost 9 bases and J lost 0, with 18 bases in between. Germline CDR1 LNHDA, CDR2 SQIVND (reference sequence). This CDR3 has 16 amino acids.

This clone was seen once. This CDR3 reads CASSPQREGSWQYF. CDR3 coding DNA: TGTGCCAGCTCACCACAGCGGGAGGGCTCATGGCAGTACTTC. V gene TRBV18 combines with J gene TRBJ2-7; 10 bases align to TRBD2. The CDR3 sequence is 14 residues long. The V gene end was trimmed by 1 base and the J gene end by 9 bases; junction bases not matched to a gene: 6. Germline values: CDR1 KGHSH, CDR2 LQKENI.

The chain has TRBV6-2 or TRBV6-3 and TRBJ1-1; TRBD1 matches 9 bases. V lost 5 bases, J lost 1 base, and 8 bases stayed unmatched. Germline lookup yields CDR1 MNHEY and CDR2 SVGEGT. The CDR3 is made up of 16 amino acids. CDR3 amino acids: CASSQTGGPSNTEAFF. DNA for the CDR3: TGTGCCAGCAGTCAAACAGGGGGCCCCTCGAACACTGAAGCTTTCTTT.

The chain has TRBV10-3 and TRBJ1-3; D may be TRBD1 (6 bases). CDR1 is ENHRY, CDR2 SYGVKD, per germline. V was cut by 4 bases and J by 4 bases, with 17 bases left in between. CDR3 size: 16 residues. The CDR3 loop is CAISARVRDTGNTIYF. DNA for the CDR3: TGTGCCATCAGTGCTCGGGTTCGGGACACGGGAAACACCATATATTTT.